This TCR beta chain stems from a study of blood T cell repertoires in COVID-19 (dated by TCRdb to about 2020). About the full investigation: The collaborator samples originated in the United States, Italy and Spain and spanned the acute and convalescent phases of COVID-19. Subjects who had been exposed to COVID-19, were actively infected with it, or had recovered from it provided the deeply sampled blood TCRbeta repertoires that made up the dataset. The prospective study material was composed of cDNA or gDNA derived from T cells, B-cell-depleted T cells, or PBMCs. HLA class I and class II types, where available, came from metadata supplied by the sample provider rather than from assay-based typing. The repertoires were released in a freely available public database intended as a resource for research on the immune response to SARS-CoV-2. The sample metadata nearly always contained a de-identified subject ID, COVID-19 status, age in years and sex. The samples were drawn from the first 160 participants of the ongoing ImmuneRACE study and from about 1,200 subjects provided by 6 global collaborators. Points the paper makes about the study in general: Clinical and demographic metadata were provided uncurated, with the amount varying by source and participant.

Taken from cysteine to phenylalanine, the CDR3 has 12 residues. Only CDR3 DNA is held: 36 bases, read in frame from base 1. V is cut by 1 base and J by 5 bases, and the space between the germline ends is 6 bases. From a lookup of the germline V gene, CDR1 and CDR2 are SGHTA and FQGNSA. TCRbeta CDR3 regions were amplified from genomic DNA using the immunoSEQ Assay, a bias-controlled multiplex PCR. Regarding the original processing steps: The number of nucleated cells in each sample was estimated by amplification of reference gene primers within the assay. To quantify the absolute abundance of each unique TCRbeta CDR3 rearrangement, sequence reads were collapsed and filtered. Productive Simpson clonality was computed per sample as the square root of Simpson's diversity index over productive rearrangements. TCRdb took over this immuneACCESS table, retaining in-frame rearrangements with V and J assigned. Such tables are incomplete; in checked studies, under half of the missing clones stem from an unresolved V gene, and the remainder is unexplained. That table furnishes V, J and clone size, whereas the DNA furnished D and trimming. The sample has about 250,000 clones on record, around 89% of them singletons. The ten largest make up around 0.84% of the sample.

This clone was recorded only once. Its binding antigen is unknown. No much larger clone exists at a distance of one base, and base qualities are not known. Whole blood was collected in K2EDTA tubes by collaborating institutions according to the institutions' own protocols. For TCRbeta analysis, collaborator samples were shipped as frozen whole blood, as isolated PBMCs, or as DNA extracted from either sample type. This receptor chain uses TRBV7-2 and TRBJ2-7; no D gene can be assigned with confidence. This receptor was obtained from a man under 40 with acute or convalescent COVID-19. Sequenced material: peripheral blood. The bases are TGTGCCAGCAGCTTAGATCTCCACGAGCAGTACTTC. Its coded protein is CASSLDLHEQYF. With the portions outside the CDR3 filled from the reference TRBV7-2 and TRBJ2-7 genes, the complete variable region becomes GAGVSQSPSNKVTEKGKDVELRCDPISGHTALYWYRQSLGQGLEFLIYFQGNSAPDKSGLPSDRFSAERTGGSVSTLTIQRTQQEDSAVYLCASSLDLHEQYFGPGTRLTVT.